The 21 T cell receptor beta chains below were found in one sample sequenced in a study of shared clonotypes between healthy human individuals. The naive CD8 fraction comprised CD45RO-negative cells positively selected for CCR7 and excluded terminally differentiated effector memory CD45RA+ cells. The data were produced by immunoSEQ multiplex PCR, yet TCRdb's version contains in-frame clones alone and is incomplete. The table has around 2,000,000 clones, less than 95% seen once. The sequencing sample was made of naive CD8+ T cells sorted from blood. The receptors derive from a man between 18 and 35 years old in good health.

The genes are TRBV4-2 and TRBJ1-6; maybe TRBD1 (6 bases). CDR3 size: 18 residues. Trimming shortened V by 3 bases and J by 9 bases, and 24 bases separated the two germline ends. Germline V gene lookup returns CDR1 LGHNA and CDR2 YNFKEQ. The CDR3 DNA is TGTGCCAGCAGCCACTACACGGGGTTACAGGGTGGTGTTTCACCCCTCCACTTT. Translated: CASSHYTGLQGGVSPLHF.

The CDR3 sequence is CASRQFDSSSYNEQFF. The CDR3 region has the DNA TGTGCCAGCAGACAATTCGACTCGAGCTCCTACAATGAGCAGTTCTTC. The chain recombines TRBV27 with TRBJ2-1, with D unclear. Between the trimmed V and J ends, which lost 6 bases and 0 bases, there was a span of 15 bases. CDR3 length equals 16 residues. Looked up from germline, CDR1 is MNHEY and CDR2 is SMNVEV (reference sequence).

With respect to this clone: Additional DNA sequences in this sample encode the identical CDR3. The rearrangement uses TRBV7-8 and TRBJ2-7, with TRBD1 as a possible D gene (7 bases). This CDR3 is built from 13 residues. With 5 bases removed from V and 2 bases from J, the gap between germline ends came to 10 bases. The germline gives CDR1 SGHVS, CDR2 FQNEAQ. This CDR3 is CASSQGGTYEQYF. CDR3 bases: TGTGCCAGCAGCCAGGGGGGTACCTACGAGCAGTACTTC.

The chain links TRBV7-9 to TRBJ1-2; 7 positions match TRBD1. Looked up from germline, CDR1 is SEHNR and CDR2 is FQNEAQ (reference sequence). V lost 5 bases, J lost 4 bases, and 10 bases stayed unmatched. The CDR3 runs to 15 residues. CDR3 nucleotides: TGTGCCAGCAGCCCCCCCCAGGGGGGCGGCTATGGCTACACCTTC. Protein product: CASSPPQGGGYGYTF. Full variable domain (remainder filled in from reference TRBV7-9 and TRBJ1-2): DTGVSQNPRHKITKRGQNVTFRCDPISEHNRLYWYRQTLGQGPEFLTYFQNEAQLEKSRLLSDRFSAERPKGSFSTLEIQRTEQGDSAMYLCASSPPQGGGYGYTFGSGTRLTVV.

The DNA of the CDR3 is TGTGCCAGCAGTCCGCTCGGGACTCCCCAAGAGACCCAGTACTTC. Its protein product is CASSPLGTPQETQYF. The rearrangement links TRBV6-5 to TRBJ2-5; TRBD2 might be the D (6 bases). Trimming took off 5 bases at V and 1 base at J, with 14 bases between the two ends. Looked up from germline, CDR1 is MNHEY and CDR2 is SVGAGI. The CDR3 loop spans 15 amino acids.

V and J are TRBV5-4 and TRBJ2-7; TRBD1 might be the D (5 bases). The CDR3 contains 14 residues. The V and J ends lost 0 bases and 2 bases respectively, with 9 bases between them. Germline loops: CDR1 SGHNT, CDR2 YYREEE (reference sequence). CDR3 residues: CASSLGAGTYEQYF. The CDR3 DNA is TGTGCCAGCAGCTTGGGGGCAGGGACCTACGAGCAGTACTTC.

This clone was observed once. V is TRBV27 and J is TRBJ2-3; D ambiguous. V lost 7 bases and J lost 4, with 15 bases in between. The CDR3 extends over 14 amino acids. Germline V gene data show CDR1 as MNHEY and CDR2 as SMNVEV (reference sequence). The DNA for the CDR3 is TGTGCCAGCAAAGCTTTAGGGCGCTCAGATACGCAGTATTTT. It is translated as CASKALGRSDTQYF.

Concerning this clone: This may be a read error, as it is one base from a much larger clone. The CDR3 sequence: CASSSGLQETQYF. CDR3 coding DNA: TGTGCCAGCAGCTCGGGACTACAAGAGACCCAGTACTTC. The chain recombines TRBV7-6 with TRBJ2-5; TRBD2 aligns across 7 bases. Germline assignment: CDR1 SGHVS and CDR2 FNYEAQ. Trimming removed 4 bases from V and 2 bases from J; junction bases left unmatched: 1. There are 13 residues in the CDR3.

The V call is TRBV9, the J call TRBJ1-2, with D unclear. Germline-derived CDR1 and CDR2 are SGDLS and YYNGEE. This CDR3 spans 16 amino acids. V was trimmed by 0 bases and J by 2 bases, leaving 14 bases between them. CDR3 sequence: CASSVEGEDPNYGYTF. The DNA for the CDR3 is TGTGCCAGCAGCGTAGAAGGAGAGGACCCGAACTATGGCTACACCTTC.

The V gene is TRBV29-1, the J gene TRBJ2-7, with TRBD2 as a possible D gene (5 bases). CDR1 is SQVTM, CDR2 ANQGSEA, per germline. This CDR3 spans 15 amino acids. Trimming cost V 1 base and J 0 bases, with 13 bases left between them. The chain's CDR3 is CSVEGAGGPSYEQYF. The CDR3 DNA reads TGCAGCGTTGAAGGGGCTGGCGGGCCCTCCTACGAGCAGTACTTC.

In DNA form, the CDR3 reads TGTGCCAGCAGCTTAGGCGGAGAGGCCAACGTCCTGACTTTC. It encodes CASSLGGEANVLTF. The chain carries TRBV7-6 and TRBJ2-6, with no clear D. The V end lost 1 base, the J end lost 6 bases, and 7 bases lay between the germline ends. This CDR3 has 14 residues. Germline V gene lookup returns CDR1 SGHVS and CDR2 FNYEAQ.

The genes are TRBV5-1 and TRBJ2-1, with D possibly matching TRBD2 (6 bases). Trimming pared 0 bases from V and 2 bases from J, leaving 18 bases between. This CDR3 spans 18 amino acids. Germline lookup yields CDR1 SGHRS and CDR2 YFSETQ. CDR3 amino acids: CASSLGRSNAGPYNEQFF. The CDR3 bases are TGCGCCAGCAGCTTGGGAAGGAGTAATGCGGGGCCCTACAATGAGCAGTTCTTC. The full variable domain, with the rest looked up from reference TRBV5-1 and TRBJ2-1, is KAGVTQTPRYLIKTRGQQVTLSCSPISGHRSVSWYQQTPGQGLQFLFEYFSETQRNKGNFPGRFSGRQFSNSRSEMNVSTLELGDSALYLCASSLGRSNAGPYNEQFFGPGTRLTVL.

V usage is TRBV7-9 and J usage is TRBJ2-3; TRBD1 agrees at 7 bases. The CDR3 is 17 amino acids. Trimming removed 5 bases from V and 1 base from J; junction bases left unmatched: 12. Germline V gene sequence: CDR1 SEHNR, CDR2 FQNEAQ (reference sequence). This chain's CDR3 is CASSAPSPGQRTDTQYF. In nucleotides, the CDR3 is TGTGCCAGCAGCGCCCCGTCGCCGGGACAGCGCACAGATACGCAGTATTTT.

Note on this clone: The junction departs from germline at one end; a sequencing error may be responsible. This chain joins TRBV5-6 and TRBJ2-1; 7 bases are shared with TRBD2. The CDR3 runs 14 residues. Germline CDR1 SGHDT, CDR2 YYEEEE. The CDR3 here is CASSLGLPLDEQFF. CDR3 coding DNA: TGTGCCAGCAGTTTGGGACTACCTTTAGATGAGCAGTTCTTC. Filled out from reference TRBV5-6 and TRBJ2-1, the complete variable domain reads DAGVTQSPTHLIKTRGQQVTLRCSPKSGHDTVSWYQQALGQGPQFIFQYYEEEERQRGNFPDRFSGHQFPNYSSELNVNALLLGDSALYLCASSLGLPLDEQFFGPGTRLTVL.

The chain carries TRBV2 and TRBJ1-4, with 9 bases that match TRBD1. Looked up from germline, CDR1 is SNHLY and CDR2 is FYNNEI. V dropped 0 bases and J dropped 7; count of bases not matched to a gene: 9. The CDR3 sequence is 17 residues long. The CDR3 here is CASSEALGDRGSEKLFF. The CDR3 DNA follows: TGTGCCAGCAGTGAAGCGCTCGGAGACAGGGGGAGTGAAAAACTGTTTTTT. Based on the CDR3 plus reference TRBV2 and TRBJ1-4, the full variable domain is EPEVTQTPSHQVTQMGQEVILRCVPISNHLYFYWYRQILGQKVEFLVSFYNNEISEKSEIFDDQFSVERPDGSNFTLKIRSTKLEDSAMYFCASSEALGDRGSEKLFFGSGTQLSVL.

The V gene is TRBV6-5, the J gene TRBJ2-7, with D possibly matching TRBD1 (5 bases). Per the germline V gene, CDR1 is MNHEY and CDR2 is SVGAGI. CDR3 length: 13 amino acids. Deletions cut 6 bases from V and 7 bases from J, with 16 bases between. CDR3 in DNA: TGTGCCAGCAGCCCTAGACAGAGCCTTGAGCAGTACTTC. This sequence encodes CASSPRQSLEQYF.

The rearrangement uses TRBV5-4 and TRBJ1-2; 10 bases match TRBD1. CDR1 and CDR2 (germline): SGHNT, YYREEE (reference sequence). The trim removed 5 bases at V and 8 bases at J, leaving 6 bases unmatched. The CDR3 has 13 amino acids. CDR3 amino acids: CASSWDRGWGYTF. The CDR3 nucleotides read TGTGCCAGCAGTTGGGACAGGGGTTGGGGCTACACCTTC.

This chain joins TRBV27 and TRBJ2-1; D not resolved. V was trimmed by 4 bases and J by 7 bases, leaving 17 bases between them. CDR3 size: 15 residues. Germline loops: CDR1 MNHEY, CDR2 SMNVEV (reference sequence). The CDR3 sequence is CASSSQSSLQNEQFF. The CDR3 DNA follows: TGTGCCAGCAGTTCTCAGAGTTCCCTACAGAATGAGCAGTTCTTC.

In its sample, this clone was seen once. The chain carries TRBV29-1 and TRBJ1-2; 8 bases are shared with TRBD1. CDR1 SQVTM and CDR2 ANQGSEA come from the germline V gene. The CDR3 sequence is 13 residues long. Trimming removed 6 bases from V and 3 bases from J; junction bases left unmatched: 6. The CDR3 coding sequence is TGCAGCGTCTTGACAGGGGATCACTATGGCTACACCTTC. This translates into CSVLTGDHYGYTF.

The chain uses TRBV27 and TRBJ2-5; D remains ambiguous. Germline V gives CDR1 MNHEY, CDR2 SMNVEV (reference sequence). The CDR3 has 14 residues. V was trimmed by 5 bases and J by 1 base, leaving 11 bases between them. The CDR3 DNA follows: TGTGCCAGCAGTCCCTATACCCTCCAAGAGACCCAGTACTTC. This translates into CASSPYTLQETQYF.

Note on this clone: Distinct nucleotide sequences in the sample also encode this CDR3. The chain carries TRBV27 and TRBJ2-3; D unresolved. This CDR3 comprises 12 residues. Germline V CDR1 and CDR2: MNHEY, SMNVEV (reference sequence). Trimming removed 5 bases from V and 3 bases from J, with 6 bases in between. CDR3 nucleotide sequence: TGTGCCAGCAGTCCCCGTACAGATACGCAGTATTTT. This encodes CASSPRTDTQYF.